The present TCR beta chain was sequenced within a study of cytomegalovirus exposure and HLA in healthy donors. Researchers ran the PCR with 60 Vbeta and 13 Jbeta primers. Only in-frame clones appear in the TCRdb table, and some are missing; sequencing was by immunoSEQ multiplex PCR. The profile covers roughly 180,000 clones, with about 84% appearing a single time and under 5% taken by the ten largest. This clone occurred a few times. The CDR3 is 13 amino acids. V was clipped by 2 bases and J by 5 bases, with 9 bases between them. The V gene's germline CDR1 is MDHEN and CDR2 SYDVKM. This sequence originates from a man between 18 and 29 years old in good health and CMV-seronegative. V and J are TRBV28 and TRBJ1-1; D unclear. Material: PBMCs. CDR3 in amino acids: CASSLGGRTEAFF. In nucleotides, the CDR3 is TGTGCCAGCAGTTTAGGAGGGAGAACTGAAGCTTTCTTT.